A selection of T cell receptor beta chains follows, all from one sample in a study of post-analysis software for immune sequencing data. MiXCR, applied by TCRdb to the PCR reads, yields one record per CDR3 protein. The data show around 400,000 distinct CDR3 sequences, approximately 38% seen once. Sequenced sample: blood. All receptors come from a girl aged 10 to 17 with multiple sclerosis. Both conserved end residues are part of each CDR3. Fields, in order: clone size, J gene, D gene, V gene, CDR3 DNA, CDR3 protein. D genes are given only for firm matches. The size entry is marked missing in some rows and otherwise reads once, few, many or a size class.

.,TRBJ1-1,.,TRBV9,TGTGCCAGCAGCCCAGAGGCGAACACTGAAGCTTTCTTT,CASSPEANTEAFF
few,TRBJ2-3,.,TRBV10-3,TGTGCCATCAGGACAGAAACAGATACGCAGTATTTT,CAIRTETDTQYF
few,TRBJ2-3,TRBD2,TRBV7-2,TGTGCCAGCAGCCCCCGGGGGGGCACGCAGTATTTT,CASSPRGGTQYF
.,TRBJ2-1,.,TRBV6-1,TGTGCCAGCATGCTAAGCTCCTACAATGAGCAGTTCTTC,CASMLSSYNEQFF
few,TRBJ2-3,TRBD1,TRBV6-1,TGTGCCAGCAGTCGGGACAGACGCACAGATACGCAGTATTTT,CASSRDRRTDTQYF
few,TRBJ2-1,TRBD2,TRBV12-3/TRBV12-4,TGTGCCACCAGACTAGCGGGGTATTACAATGAGCAGTTCTTC,CATRLAGYYNEQFF
.,TRBJ2-3,TRBD2,TRBV4-1,TGCACCAGCAGCCATGGGACTAGCGGGGTAACAGATACGCAGTATTTT,CTSSHGTSGVTDTQYF
.,TRBJ2-5,.,TRBV12-3/TRBV12-4,TGTGCCAGCAGTTTACACAGGCTTGAGACCCAGTACTTC,CASSLHRLETQYF
.,TRBJ2-7,.,TRBV7-9,TGTGCCAGCAGCCTGACAGGACCCTTCACCGAGCAGTACTTC,CASSLTGPFTEQYF
.,TRBJ2-1,.,TRBV6-6,TGTGCCAGCAGTTACCCGGACACCCTCGTTGAGCAGTTCTTC,CASSYPDTLVEQFF
.,TRBJ1-1,.,TRBV21-1,TGTGCCAGCAGCAAAACGGAAGGGACCGCCTCGTGTGTAGCTTTCTTT,CASSKTEGTASCVAFF
.,TRBJ2-5,TRBD2,TRBV20-1,TGCAGTGCTAGAGGTGGAGCGGGGGGCACCCAAGAGACCCAGTACTTC,CSARGGAGGTQETQYF
few,TRBJ1-1,.,TRBV18,TGTGCCAGCTCACCACTCTCACAGGGTAGATTTTGGGACACTGAAGCTTTCTTT,CASSPLSQGRFWDTEAFF
.,TRBJ2-5,TRBD1,TRBV7-9,TGTGTCAGCAGCTCCCGGACAGGGGGATCACAAGAGACCCAGTACTTC,CVSSSRTGGSQETQYF
few,TRBJ2-5,.,TRBV28,TGTGCCAGCAGCATGTTTGCAGGGCAAGAGACCCAGTACTTC,CASSMFAGQETQYF
.,TRBJ2-3,.,TRBV16,TGTGCCAGCAGCCCAATGGGGGGAACAGATACGCAGTATTTT,CASSPMGGTDTQYF
.,TRBJ2-1,.,TRBV6-5,TGTGCCAGCAGTTACTCTTTTGGGAATGAGCAGTTCTTC,CASSYSFGNEQFF
.,TRBJ2-1,TRBD2,TRBV15,TGTGCCACCAGCAGAGATGGGGGGGGGACCTACAATGAGCAGTTCTTC,CATSRDGGGTYNEQFF
.,TRBJ1-2,.,TRBV6-1,TGTGCCAGCAGTGATACGTGGGTTGACTATGGCTACACCTTC,CASSDTWVDYGYTF
.,TRBJ2-7,.,TRBV7-9,TGTGCCTGCAGCTCGCCGGGACAACCCTACGAGCAGTACTTC,CACSSPGQPYEQYF